This TCR beta chain was identified during a study of blood T cell repertoires in COVID-19. Study-wide background: T cells, B-cell-depleted T cells, or PBMCs provided the cDNA or gDNA that served as material.

The V segment lost 2 bases and the J segment 6 bases; nucleotides outside the gene matches: 8. The CDR3 has 16 residues. Germline V gives CDR1 SGHTA, CDR2 FQGNSA. The authors' processing: Estimates of nucleated cell counts were drawn from the amplification of reference gene primers. Data came from immunoSEQ multiplex PCR; TCRdb stores just in-frame clones and leaves some out. D and trimming come from the DNA, and the V and J calls and clone size come from that table. The repertoire consists of roughly 300,000 clones, with about 90% occurring once and the leading ten covering about 8%. This chain links TRBV7-2 with TRBJ2-1, with TRBD1 matching over 9 bases. This receptor was obtained from a woman in her fifties or sixties who had recovered from COVID-19. The sequenced sample was peripheral blood. The CDR3, as DNA: TGTGCCAGCAGCTTATTGGGGACAGGGCCCGCCAATGAGCAGTTCTTC. Its translation is CASSLLGTGPANEQFF.